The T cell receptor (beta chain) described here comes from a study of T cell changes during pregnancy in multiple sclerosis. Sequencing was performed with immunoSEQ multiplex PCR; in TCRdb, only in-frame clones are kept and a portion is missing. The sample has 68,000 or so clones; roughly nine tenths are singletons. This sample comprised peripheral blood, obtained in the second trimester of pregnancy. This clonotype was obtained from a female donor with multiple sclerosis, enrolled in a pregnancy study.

This CDR3 is CASSVAATPTSGGTGELFF. The CDR3 coding sequence is TGTGCCAGCAGCGTAGCCGCGACTCCGACTAGCGGGGGGACCGGGGAGCTGTTTTTT. The gene calls are TRBV9 and TRBJ2-2; 13 bases line up with TRBD2. This CDR3 region has 19 residues. In germline, CDR1 is SGDLS, CDR2 YYNGEE. V lost 0 bases, J lost 5 bases, and 10 bases stayed unmatched.